This T cell receptor (beta chain) was recovered during a study of cytomegalovirus exposure and HLA in healthy donors. Study results and limitations: The study designated about 180 TCR beta chains cytomegalovirus-associated. The availability of immune exposure information extended only to CMV serostatus. In a later analysis, a genetic analysis reported fewer productive-TCR N-insertions in an Asian-associated ancestry cluster than the cohort average.

The PCR made use of 60 Vbeta and 13 Jbeta primers. Generated by immunoSEQ multiplex PCR, the TCRdb table keeps only in-frame clones and is missing some. The sample lists about 40,000 clones; 60% to 70% were seen once. V was pared by 1 base and J by 5 bases, with 10 bases of the junction left unmatched. The CDR3 is 16 amino acids. Germline CDR1 reads SGHDN; CDR2 reads FVKESK. This clone was counted a few times. Its matching antigen is unknown. The sample was PBMCs. This TCR derives from a man aged 35 to 55 in good health and CMV-seronegative. V usage is TRBV14 and J usage is TRBJ2-7; 8 nucleotides match TRBD1. The CDR3: CASSQAPIQGAHEQYF. The CDR3 bases are TGTGCCAGCAGCCAAGCCCCGATTCAGGGGGCCCACGAGCAGTACTTC.